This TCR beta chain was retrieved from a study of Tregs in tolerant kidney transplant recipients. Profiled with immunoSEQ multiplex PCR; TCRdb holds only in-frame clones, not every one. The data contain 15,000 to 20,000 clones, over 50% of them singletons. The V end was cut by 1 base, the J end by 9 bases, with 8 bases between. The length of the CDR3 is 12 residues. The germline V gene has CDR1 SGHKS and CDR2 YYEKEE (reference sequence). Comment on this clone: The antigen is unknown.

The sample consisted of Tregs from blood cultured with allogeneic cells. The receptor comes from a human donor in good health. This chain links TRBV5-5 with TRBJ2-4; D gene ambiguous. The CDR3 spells CASSLWVGIQYF. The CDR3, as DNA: TGTGCCAGCAGCTTGTGGGTCGGCATTCAGTACTTC.